This is a list of T cell receptor beta chains from one sample in a study of blood T cell repertoires in COVID-19. Generated by immunoSEQ multiplex PCR, the TCRdb table keeps only in-frame clones and is missing some. The sample contains 250,000 or so clones, roughly 82% of which appear only once. Sequenced material: peripheral blood. All receptors come from a man aged 40-49 years who had recovered from COVID-19. Both conserved end residues are part of each CDR3. The D gene is left open where the match is weak. Rows give clone size only sometimes, using once, few, many, or a class for an expanded clone.

j_call v_call clone_size d_call cdr3_aa cdr3_nt
TRBJ2-7 TRBV7-2 . . CASSFQRGTYEQYF TGTGCCAGCAGCTTCCAACGGGGAACCTACGAGCAGTACTTC
TRBJ2-3 TRBV29-1 . TRBD2 CSVAPGLAGADTQYF TGCAGCGTTGCCCCGGGACTAGCGGGAGCAGATACGCAGTATTTT
TRBJ2-7 TRBV12-3/TRBV12-4 . TRBD2 CASSVQAGGEQYF TGTGCCAGCAGCGTCCAAGCGGGGGGCGAGCAGTACTTC
TRBJ1-3 TRBV27 medium-sized TRBD1 CASRPKPYRGRGNTIYF TGTGCCAGCAGACCCAAACCTTACAGGGGGCGTGGAAACACCATATATTTT
TRBJ1-5 TRBV6-2/TRBV6-3 . TRBD1 CASSTGGNQPQHF TGTGCCAGCAGTACAGGGGGAAATCAGCCCCAGCATTTT
TRBJ2-5 TRBV5-1 . TRBD2 CASSPGLAGGPWRETQYF TGCGCCAGCAGCCCAGGACTAGCGGGAGGGCCTTGGAGAGAGACCCAGTACTTC
TRBJ1-4 TRBV2 . TRBD1 CASSPDRGKLFF TGTGCCAGCAGCCCGGACAGGGGGAAACTGTTTTTT
TRBJ2-5 TRBV7-2 once TRBD2 CASSRLTGLAAETQYF TGTGCCAGCAGCCGTTTAACGGGACTAGCGGCGGAGACCCAGTACTTC
TRBJ1-2 TRBV29-1 . . CSVGGQNYGYTF TGCAGCGTTGGTGGGCAGAACTATGGCTACACCTTC
TRBJ2-1 TRBV19 . TRBD1 CASSSSGTGARNEQFF TGTGCCAGTAGTTCTTCCGGGACAGGGGCACGCAATGAGCAGTTCTTC
TRBJ1-2 TRBV19 . TRBD1 CASSLDRGSRGYTF TGTGCCAGTAGCCTGGACAGGGGGTCTCGAGGCTACACCTTC
TRBJ1-1 TRBV5-1 . TRBD1 CASSLPGGGKRNTEAFF TGCGCCAGCAGCTTACCAGGGGGCGGGAAACGAAACACTGAAGCTTTCTTT